These 5 T cell receptor beta chains were sequenced from one sample in a study of STAT3 mutations in large granular lymphocyte leukemia. General observations from the study: Every T-LGLL patient had at least one immunodominant TCRbeta clonotype.

The antigens for these receptors are not known. TCRdb keeps only in-frame clones here, not all; method: immunoSEQ multiplex PCR. This sample yields approximately 12,000 clones, of which roughly nine tenths are seen a single time; around a third belongs to the top ten. Sequencing was carried out using peripheral blood mononuclear cells. Receptor source: a man aged 35 to 55 with T-cell large granular lymphocyte leukemia. Some clones in this sample may be carry-over from other donors' samples.

The rearrangement links TRBV7-9 to TRBJ2-7; 7 bases align to TRBD1. This CDR3 is built from 14 residues. J lost 3 bases, V lost 4 bases, and 6 bases had no gene match. Germline loops: CDR1 SEHNR, CDR2 FQNEAQ (reference sequence). The CDR3 nucleotides are TGTGCCAGCAGCTCAAACAGGGGATTCTACGAGCAGTACTTC. Amino acids: CASSSNRGFYEQYF.

This clone was seen more than once but under ten times. This chain connects TRBV14 to TRBJ1-2; D call uncertain. The CDR3 spans 13 residues. Germline V gene data show CDR1 as SGHDN and CDR2 as FVKESK. V lost 4 bases and J 5 bases, leaving 11 bases between the germline ends. CDR3 DNA sequence: TGTGCCAGCAGCCCGGACGTCCTTTATGGCTACACCTTC. Residues: CASSPDVLYGYTF.

This rearrangement joins TRBV5-8 to TRBJ2-5; 9 bases align to TRBD1. This CDR3 has 14 amino acids. Germline CDR1 and CDR2: SGHTS and YDEGEE. Trimming cost V 4 bases and J 2 bases; bases outside gene matches: 3. The CDR3 here is CASSGQGTQETQYF. The CDR3 DNA is TGTGCCAGCAGCGGACAGGGGACACAAGAGACCCAGTACTTC.

This rearrangement joins TRBV5-1 to TRBJ2-3; possible D gene TRBD1, 5 bases. There are 16 residues in the CDR3. Germline V CDR1 and CDR2: SGHRS, YFSETQ. The germline V and J ends were trimmed by 0 bases and 4 bases, with 15 bases remaining between them. CDR3 loop: CASSLVGRGRADTQYF. The CDR3 DNA reads TGCGCCAGCAGCTTGGTGGGAAGGGGCCGTGCAGATACGCAGTATTTT.

V and J are TRBV4-1 and TRBJ1-2, with TRBD1 matching over 8 bases. There are 15 residues in the CDR3. The germline gives CDR1 MGHRA, CDR2 YSYEKL. With V trimmed by 0 bases and J by 6 bases, 6 bases remained unmatched. The CDR3 loop is CASSQDSDRVNGYTF. The CDR3 DNA reads as TGCGCCAGCAGCCAAGATTCGGACAGGGTGAATGGCTACACCTTC.